The entry below gives a single T cell receptor beta chain sequence along with its context. The specificity of this receptor is unknown. No base-level quality is on record; no much larger clone is a single base apart. The sample belongs to a study of blood T cell repertoires in COVID-19 (dated by TCRdb to 2020 to 2021). Broadly, across the study: The collaborator samples originated in the United States, Italy and Spain and spanned the acute and convalescent phases of COVID-19. The repertoires were made available in a free public database intended to serve as a resource for research on the immune response to SARS-CoV-2. Nearly every sample came with metadata listing a de-identified subject ID, COVID-19 status, age in years and sex. The prospective study material was composed of cDNA or gDNA derived from T cells, B-cell-depleted T cells, or PBMCs. Samples came from the ongoing ImmuneRACE study (first 160 participants) plus 1,254 subjects from 6 global collaborators. Subjects who had been exposed to COVID-19, were actively infected with it, or had recovered from it provided the deeply sampled blood TCRbeta repertoires that made up the dataset. Where HLA class I and class II types were available, the types were taken from metadata supplied by the sample provider, not from assay-based typing.

TCRbeta CDR3 regions were amplified from genomic DNA by means of the immunoSEQ Assay, a bias-controlled multiplex PCR. Processing in the source paper ran as follows. Nucleated cell counts per sample were estimated from amplification of reference gene primers within the assay. To quantify the absolute abundance of each unique TCRbeta CDR3 rearrangement, sequence reads were collapsed and filtered. Productive Simpson clonality was computed per sample as the square root of Simpson's diversity index over productive rearrangements. The clones in this table, taken by TCRdb from immuneACCESS, are in-frame only. Not every clone is retained; where verified, under half of the shortfall comes from an unresolved V gene, and the cause of the rest is unknown. That table supplies the V and J calls and clone size; D and trimming were determined from the DNA. In this sample the table shows around 130,000 clones, roughly 80% of which occur a single time. The ten top clones hold about 12% of the sample.

Its CDR3 holds 14 amino acids, cysteine through phenylalanine. Only the CDR3 portion is preserved as DNA: 42 bases, with reading frame beginning at the first base. CDR1 and CDR2 were assigned from the germline V gene as SGHRS and YFSETQ. V and J are trimmed by 4 bases and 2 bases, and the gene matches miss 5 bases of the junction. Collaborating institutions collected whole blood in K2EDTA tubes following their own protocols. For TCRbeta analysis, collaborators shipped samples in one of three forms: frozen whole blood, isolated PBMCs, or DNA extracted from either of those sample types. The paper's findings and limits, for the study overall: Clinical and demographic metadata were provided uncurated, with the amount varying by source and participant.

The sequenced sample was peripheral blood. This receptor chain uses TRBV5-1 and TRBJ2-5, and 7 junction bases match TRBD1. This receptor was taken from a woman in her sixties with acute or convalescent COVID-19. DNA sequence: TGCGCCAGCAGCCTCGGACAGGCACAAGAGACCCAGTACTTC. This codes for CASSLGQAQETQYF. The variable domain in full, with residues beyond the CDR3 obtained from the reference TRBV5-1 and TRBJ2-5 genes, is KAGVTQTPRYLIKTRGQQVTLSCSPISGHRSVSWYQQTPGQGLQFLFEYFSETQRNKGNFPGRFSGRQFSNSRSEMNVSTLELGDSALYLCASSLGQAQETQYFGPGTRLLVL.